A single sample gave rise to the 10 T cell receptor beta chains below, sequenced in a study of shared clonotypes between healthy human individuals (dated by TCRdb to 2020 to 2021). The protocol used for the library was the immunoSEQ multiplex PCR assay. As stored in TCRdb, this immuneACCESS dataset retains in-frame rearrangements with V and J assigned. A fraction of the clones does not appear; measured against another copy, unresolved V genes explain less than half of the discrepancy, and the remainder lacks a known reason. The sample profile shows 600,000 to 750,000 clones; about three quarters of them were found once. Clones ranked in the top ten supply about 1.7% of the sample. The sequenced sample consisted of memory CD4+ T cells sorted from blood. Explained via the paper, the cell subset or site label denotes: CD45RA-negative fraction. These receptor sequences come from a woman aged 30 to 39 in good health.

V gene TRBV18 combines with J gene TRBJ2-7; 8 nucleotides line up with TRBD2. This CDR3 spans 15 amino acids. The germline V gene has CDR1 KGHSH and CDR2 LQKENI. The ends lost 3 bases at V and 4 bases at J; junction bases unmatched: 8. As DNA, the CDR3 is TGTGCCAGCTCACCTATAGCGGGAAGTAGTTACGAGCAGTACTTC. Amino acids: CASSPIAGSSYEQYF. Full variable domain (rest looked up from reference TRBV18 and TRBJ2-7): NAGVMQNPRHLVRRRGQEARLRCSPMKGHSHVYWYRQLPEEGLKFMVYLQKENIIDESGMPKERFSAEFPKEGPSILRIQQVVRGDSAAYFCASSPIAGSSYEQYFGPGTRLTVT.

The genes are TRBV28 and TRBJ1-5; TRBD1 is a possible D gene (5 bases). Trimming stripped 7 bases from V and 5 bases from J, with 15 bases between. CDR1 and CDR2 from the germline V gene are MDHEN and SYDVKM. The length of the CDR3 is 14 residues. For the CDR3, the DNA is TGTGCCAGCACCTACGGAGGGGAATATCAGCCCCAGCATTTT. Its translation: CASTYGGEYQPQHF. The variable domain in full, completed from reference TRBV28 and TRBJ1-5, reads DVKVTQSSRYLVKRTGEKVFLECVQDMDHENMFWYRQDPGLGLRLIYFSYDVKMKEKGDIPEGYSVSREKKERFSLILESASTNQTSMYLCASTYGGEYQPQHFGDGTRLSIL.

The chain has TRBV6-5 and TRBJ2-5; the D gene could be TRBD1 or TRBD2 (6 bases each). The CDR3 is 12 amino acids. Germline assignment: CDR1 MNHEY and CDR2 SVGAGI. Trimming removed 9 bases from V and 5 bases from J, with 13 bases in between. This CDR3 reads CASRGRGETQYF. As DNA, the CDR3 is TGTGCCAGTCGGGGGCGCGGGGAGACCCAGTACTTC.

The V gene is TRBV28, the J gene TRBJ1-2; 10 bases agree with TRBD1. Germline assignment: CDR1 MDHEN and CDR2 SYDVKM. CDR3 size: 14 residues. The CDR3: CAVIRQGARNGYTF. DNA for the CDR3: TGTGCTGTAATTCGACAGGGGGCGAGGAATGGCTACACCTTC.

This chain links TRBV5-1 with TRBJ2-1; 7 bases line up with TRBD2. The V gene's germline CDR1 is SGHRS and CDR2 YFSETQ. The ends lost 1 base at V and 4 bases at J; junction bases unmatched: 8. The CDR3 extends over 16 amino acids. Here the CDR3 DNA reads TGCGCCAGCAGCTTGAATAGCGGGCTGGGGTACAATGAGCAGTTCTTC. It is translated as CASSLNSGLGYNEQFF.

The gene calls are TRBV5-4 and TRBJ2-5, with D possibly matching TRBD1 (6 bases). The CDR3 is made up of 15 amino acids. Germline CDR1 SGHNT, CDR2 YYREEE (reference sequence). Between the trimmed V and J ends, which lost 3 bases and 5 bases, there was a span of 17 bases. This CDR3 reads CASSSGRRGMETQYF. In nucleotides, the CDR3 is TGTGCCAGCAGCTCAGGACGTAGGGGGATGGAGACCCAGTACTTC. Supplemented by reference TRBV5-4 and TRBJ2-5, the full variable domain reads ETGVTQSPTHLIKTRGQQVTLRCSSQSGHNTVSWYQQALGQGPQFIFQYYREEENGRGNFPPRFSGLQFPNYSSELNVNALELDDSALYLCASSSGRRGMETQYFGPGTRLLVL.

The rearrangement uses TRBV27 and TRBJ2-1; 7 bases align to TRBD2. The CDR3 sequence is 14 residues long. In germline, CDR1 is MNHEY, CDR2 SMNVEV (reference sequence). J gave up 7 bases and V 7 bases, and 10 bases lay outside the gene matches. CDR3 loop: CASTRSGGGNEQFF. CDR3 DNA sequence: TGTGCCAGCACACGTTCGGGGGGAGGGAATGAGCAGTTCTTC.

The chain recombines TRBV6-5 with TRBJ2-1; D assignment may be TRBD1 or TRBD2 (6 bases each). Germline V lookup: CDR1 MNHEY, CDR2 SVGAGI. V lost 5 bases and J lost 15, with 23 bases in between. The length of the CDR3 is 14 residues. The CDR3 sequence is CASSHETRGVVVFF. The CDR3 DNA sequence: TGTGCCAGCAGTCACGAGACTAGGGGGGTCGTAGTGTTCTTC.

The CDR3 DNA follows: TGCAGCGTGGGGACAGGGCCTGAAGCTTTCTTT. Its protein product is CSVGTGPEAFF. V usage is TRBV29-1 and J usage is TRBJ1-1, with 9 positions matching TRBD1. The CDR3 consists of 11 residues. CDR1 and CDR2 from the germline V gene are SQVTM and ANQGSEA. Trimming cost V 6 bases and J 6 bases; bases outside gene matches: 2.

The rearrangement uses TRBV2 and TRBJ1-1, with D maybe TRBD1 (5 bases). Trimming stripped 6 bases from V and 10 bases from J, with 18 bases between. The CDR3 spans 13 residues. Germline CDR1 SNHLY, CDR2 FYNNEI. CDR3 DNA: TGTGCCAGCAGGCCCAGCAGGGAGGGTGGAGCTTTCTTT. Its translation is CASRPSREGGAFF.